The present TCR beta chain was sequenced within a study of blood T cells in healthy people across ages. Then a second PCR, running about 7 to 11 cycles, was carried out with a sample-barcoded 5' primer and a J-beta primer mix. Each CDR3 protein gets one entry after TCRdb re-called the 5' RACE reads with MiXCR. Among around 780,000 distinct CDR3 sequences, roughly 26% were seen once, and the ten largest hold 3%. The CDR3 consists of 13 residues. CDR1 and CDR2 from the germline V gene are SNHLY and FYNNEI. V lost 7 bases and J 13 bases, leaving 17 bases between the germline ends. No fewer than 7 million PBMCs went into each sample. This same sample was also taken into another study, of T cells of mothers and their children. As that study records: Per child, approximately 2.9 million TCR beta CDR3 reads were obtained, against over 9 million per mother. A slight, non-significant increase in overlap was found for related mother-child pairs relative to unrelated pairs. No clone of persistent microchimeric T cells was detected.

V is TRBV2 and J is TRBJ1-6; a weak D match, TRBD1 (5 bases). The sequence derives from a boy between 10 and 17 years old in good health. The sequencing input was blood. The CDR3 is CASTGGSVIPLHF. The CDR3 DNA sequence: TGTGCCAGCACTGGGGGGTCAGTCATCCCCCTCCACTTT.